This T cell receptor (beta chain) was observed in a study of cytomegalovirus exposure and HLA in healthy donors. The PCR had 60 Vbeta and 13 Jbeta primers. TCRdb keeps only in-frame clones here, not all; method: immunoSEQ multiplex PCR. The profile covers fewer than 150,000 clones, with 80% appearing a single time and around 4.8% taken by the ten largest. The length of the CDR3 is 16 residues. Germline V lookup: CDR1 MDHEN, CDR2 SYDVKM. The gene calls are TRBV28 and TRBJ2-5, with D possibly TRBD2 on 5 matching bases. The J call may be mistaken, given a closer DNA end match to TRBJ2-7. This TCR derives from a man under 40 in good health. Sequences were obtained from PBMCs. The CDR3 region has the DNA TGTGCCAGCAGTATCCCGCCCGGGGAGCCCAACTACGAGCAGTACTTC. This gives the protein CASSIPPGEPNYEQYF.